The table lists the clone carrying this T cell receptor beta chain with many counts. The germline gives CDR1 MNHEY, CDR2 SVGEGT. V shed 6 bases, J shed 3 bases, and the junction held 5 bases outside the gene matches. CDR3 length: 15 amino acids. This record comes from a study of T-cell reconstitution after alpha-beta-depleted transplantation in children. Preparation of the TCRbeta library involved a method that used unique molecular identifiers. MiXCR, run by TCRdb on the PCR reads, gives a single entry per CDR3 protein. The table includes about 110,000 distinct CDR3 sequences, 10% to 13% detected once.

This chain uses TRBV6-2 or TRBV6-3 with TRBJ2-7; 13 bases match TRBD2. This TCR was sampled from a human donor who donated a stem cell graft to a child with acute lymphoblastic leukemia. The sample in question was PBMCs from the stem cell graft donor, obtained from the stem cell graft. Written as DNA, the CDR3 is TGTGCCAGCAGACCACTAGCGGGAGGGGTCTACGAGCAGTACTTC. This gives the protein CASRPLAGGVYEQYF.